Presented here are 16 T cell receptor beta chains from one specimen sequenced in a study of T cells in Graves' hyperthyroidism and ophthalmopathy. RNA transcripts gave rise to amplified TCR beta CDR3 regions. First-round RT-PCR with HTBI primers amplified the TCR CDR3 region. TCRdb independently ran MiXCR on the multiplex PCR reads; one entry per CDR3 protein. The sample yields approximately 640,000 distinct CDR3 sequences, approximately 15% seen once. Specimen: blood. The receptors derive from a man between 50 and 59 years old with Graves' hyperthyroidism.

The rearrangement links TRBV15 to TRBJ1-1; D is ambiguous. V gave up 0 bases and J gave up 1 base, with 12 bases separating them. The CDR3 totals 16 residues. From germline, CDR1 is LNHNV and CDR2 YYDKDF (reference sequence). The CDR3 nucleotides read TGTGCCACCAGCAGAGATCCAGCGCTCGGGAACACTGAAGCTTTCTTT. It encodes CATSRDPALGNTEAFF. The variable domain in full, completed from reference TRBV15 and TRBJ1-1, reads DAMVIQNPRYQVTQFGKPVTLSCSQTLNHNVMYWYQQKSSQAPKLLFHYYDKDFNNEADTPDNFQSRRPNTSFCFLDIRSPGLGDTAMYLCATSRDPALGNTEAFFGQGTRLTVV.

There are many counts of this clonotype. CDR3 residues: CASSYSTGLELFF. The CDR3, as DNA: TGTGCCAGCAGTTACTCGACCGGGTTGGAACTGTTTTTT. This chain joins TRBV6-2 or TRBV6-3 and TRBJ1-4; D is unresolved. V lost 0 bases and J lost 12, with 11 bases in between. The length of the CDR3 is 13 residues. The germline gives CDR1 MNHEY, CDR2 SVGEGT.

The CDR3 DNA follows: TGTGCCAGCAGTTACTCGTATGGGACAGGGACTTACGAGCAGTACTTC. This gives the protein CASSYSYGTGTYEQYF. V and J are TRBV6-2 or TRBV6-3 and TRBJ2-7, with TRBD1 identical over 9 bases. CDR3 length equals 16 residues. Germline lookup yields CDR1 MNHEY and CDR2 SVGEGT. The trim removed 0 bases at V and 4 bases at J, leaving 7 bases unmatched.

The table lists this clonotype with many counts. This chain uses TRBV7-2 with TRBJ2-1; TRBD2 aligns across 11 bases. V gave up 5 bases and J gave up 9 bases; unmatched junction bases: 12. The CDR3 runs 16 residues. Germline lookup yields CDR1 SGHTA and CDR2 FQGNSA. The CDR3 nucleotides read TGTGCCAGCAGCCGACTCGGGACTAGCGGTTCATTTGAGCAGTTCTTC. It specifies CASSRLGTSGSFEQFF.

This clonotype was observed at least ten times. The chain combines TRBV28 with TRBJ1-1; 8 nucleotides align to TRBD1. The V gene end was trimmed by 6 bases and the J gene end by 11 bases; junction bases not matched to a gene: 11. Germline V gives CDR1 MDHEN, CDR2 SYDVKM. The CDR3 sequence is 13 residues long. CDR3 bases: TGTGCCAGCAGACTGGGACAGGTTAGGATGGCTTTCTTT. Protein: CASRLGQVRMAFF.

This clonotype has ten or more counts. The genes are TRBV11-2 and TRBJ2-1; TRBD2 aligns across 9 bases. Germline loops: CDR1 SGHAT, CDR2 FQNNGV. V lost 6 bases, J lost 2 bases, and 8 bases stayed unmatched. This CDR3 has 16 residues. CDR3 in DNA: TGTGCCAGCAGTCCTCGACTAGCGGAAACCTACAATGAGCAGTTCTTC. This translates into CASSPRLAETYNEQFF.

The rearrangement links TRBV7-2 to TRBJ1-4, with D maybe TRBD1 (6 bases). The CDR3 extends over 14 amino acids. V lost 5 bases to trimming and J lost 11 bases, with 18 bases between them. CDR1 and CDR2 (germline): SGHTA, FQGNSA. The CDR3 spells CASSRLGTSAKLFF. CDR3 nucleotides: TGTGCCAGCAGCCGACTTGGGACATCCGCCAAACTGTTTTTT.

In this sample, this clonotype turned up a few times. V usage is TRBV12-3 or TRBV12-4 and J usage is TRBJ2-6, with D unclear. The V end was cut by 1 base, the J end by 0 bases, with 19 bases between. The CDR3 has 20 residues. The CDR3 here is CASSLEVPGPYSSGANVLTF. The CDR3 bases are TGTGCCAGCAGTTTAGAAGTCCCAGGTCCATACAGCTCTGGGGCCAACGTCCTGACTTTC.

V is TRBV7-2 and J is TRBJ1-2, with 7 bases that match TRBD1. Germline CDR1 reads SGHTA; CDR2 reads FQGNSA. V lost 5 bases, J lost 6 bases, and 15 bases stayed unmatched. This CDR3 comprises 16 residues. In nucleotides, the CDR3 is TGTGCCAGCAGCGGGGGGACAGCCCGGGTGATAGATGGCTACACCTTC. Translating gives CASSGGTARVIDGYTF.

This clonotype was seen repeatedly, ten times or more. J is TRBJ1-1 and V is TRBV2; D unclear. Germline CDR1 is SNHLY and CDR2 is FYNNEI. The CDR3 is made up of 13 amino acids. The V end was cut by 2 bases, the J end by 1 base, with 5 bases between. The CDR3 nucleotides read TGTGCCAGCAGTGAACGGACGAACACTGAAGCTTTCTTT. This codes for CASSERTNTEAFF.

This clonotype was seen more than once but under ten times. J is TRBJ2-3 and V is TRBV4-1; D is perhaps TRBD2 (5 bases). The CDR3 sequence is 15 residues long. V was clipped by 4 bases and J by 3 bases, with 14 bases between them. The germline V gene has CDR1 MGHRA and CDR2 YSYEKL. CDR3 nucleotides: TGCGCCAGCAGCCCGGGAACTAGACCTACAGATACGCAGTATTTT. Amino acids: CASSPGTRPTDTQYF.

In its sample, this clonotype was seen once. This chain uses TRBV24-1 with TRBJ2-3; TRBD1 matches 9 bases. From germline, CDR1 is KGHDR and CDR2 SFDVKD. The CDR3 is 15 residues long. V dropped 4 bases and J dropped 1; count of bases not matched to a gene: 2. The CDR3 sequence is CATSERTGGTDTQYF. DNA for the CDR3: TGTGCCACCAGTGAGCGGACAGGGGGCACAGATACGCAGTATTTT.

J is TRBJ2-6 and V is TRBV7-2; the match to TRBD1 covers 8 bases. The length of the CDR3 is 19 residues. The germline gives CDR1 SGHTA, CDR2 FQGNSA. V was pared by 2 bases and J by 0 bases, with 9 bases of the junction left unmatched. The CDR3 here is CASSLMRRTGSSGANVLTF. The CDR3 nucleotides read TGTGCCAGCAGCTTAATGAGGAGGACAGGGAGCTCTGGGGCCAACGTCCTGACTTTC.

This clonotype was detected many times. The chain uses TRBV27 and TRBJ2-3, with TRBD2 matching over 14 bases. The CDR3 length is 17 residues. Germline CDR1 MNHEY, CDR2 SMNVEV (reference sequence). Trimming at V came to 5 bases and at J to 6 bases, leaving 10 bases not matched to a gene. CDR3 sequence (DNA): TGTGCCAGCAGTCCAGGGACTAGCGGGAGTTTGATTGATACGCAGTATTTT. Translating it yields CASSPGTSGSLIDTQYF.

Ten or more counts support this clonotype. This chain links TRBV27 with TRBJ2-1; TRBD2 is a possible D gene (6 bases). Germline V gives CDR1 MNHEY, CDR2 SMNVEV (reference sequence). V was clipped by 0 bases and J by 0 bases, with 12 bases between them. The CDR3 has 17 amino acids. CDR3 sequence: CASSLSISGSSYNEQFF. The CDR3 DNA reads TGTGCCAGCAGTTTATCGATTAGCGGCAGCTCCTACAATGAGCAGTTCTTC.

In its sample, this clonotype was seen many times. In DNA, the CDR3 is TGTGCCACCAGTGACGAGCGGTACACCGGGGAGCTGTTTTTT. It yields the protein CATSDERYTGELFF. The chain combines TRBV24-1 with TRBJ2-2; possible D gene TRBD2, 5 bases. The germline V and J ends were trimmed by 4 bases and 3 bases, with 8 bases remaining between them. Per the germline V gene, CDR1 is KGHDR and CDR2 is SFDVKD. The CDR3 consists of 14 residues.